These 21 T cell receptor beta chains came from one sample sequenced in a study of T cell responses to AZD1222 COVID-19 vaccine. Profiled with immunoSEQ multiplex PCR; TCRdb holds only in-frame clones, not every one. The data show tens of thousands of clones, around 82% seen once. Sequenced here: peripheral blood, sampled on day 0 of AZD1222 vaccination. The source is an adult in good health.

The J gene is TRBJ2-3, the V gene TRBV15; 7 nucleotides align to TRBD1. The CDR3 runs 16 residues. CDR1 and CDR2 (germline): LNHNV, YYDKDF (reference sequence). The trim removed 5 bases at V and 7 bases at J, leaving 15 bases unmatched. The CDR3 is CATSGVQGTGVNTQYF. The CDR3 coding sequence is TGTGCCACCAGCGGAGTACAGGGGACGGGTGTAAATACGCAGTATTTT.

The gene calls are TRBV7-2 and TRBJ2-7; 10 nucleotides align to TRBD2. In germline, CDR1 is SGHTA, CDR2 FQGNSA. This CDR3 is 17 amino acids long. Trimming removed 1 base from V and 5 bases from J; junction bases left unmatched: 11. For the CDR3, the DNA is TGTGCCAGCAGCTTAGTGGCTAGCGGGAGCGGGATTGACGAGCAGTACTTC. This gives the protein CASSLVASGSGIDEQYF.

The chain carries TRBV4-1 and TRBJ1-2, with a tentative D call TRBD1 (6 bases). CDR1 is MGHRA and CDR2 is YSYEKL in the germline V gene. The V and J ends lost 3 bases and 2 bases respectively, with 13 bases between them. This CDR3 has 15 residues. Written as DNA, the CDR3 is TGCGCCAGCAGCCAGCACGGAGGACAGAACTATGGCTACACCTTC. Translated, it gives CASSQHGGQNYGYTF.

This rearrangement joins TRBV6-1 to TRBJ2-7; 10 bases line up with TRBD2. CDR1 MNHNS and CDR2 SASEGT come from the germline V gene. The CDR3 has 18 residues. V gave up 0 bases and J gave up 0 bases; unmatched junction bases: 8. This chain's CDR3 is CASSEAGASGGVSYEQYF. The CDR3 DNA reads as TGTGCCAGCAGTGAAGCTGGAGCTAGCGGGGGCGTCTCCTACGAGCAGTACTTC.

The rearrangement joins TRBV7-2 to TRBJ2-5; D gene uncertain. Germline-derived CDR1 and CDR2 are SGHTA and FQGNSA. The CDR3 extends over 15 amino acids. V lost 0 bases, J lost 4 bases, and 12 bases lay in between. The CDR3 DNA follows: TGTGCCAGCAGCTTAGCGTCGGTGGTCGGAGAGACCCAGTACTTC. Its protein is CASSLASVVGETQYF.

V is TRBV12-3 or TRBV12-4 and J is TRBJ1-5; unclear D gene. The V gene lost 0 bases and the J gene lost 7 bases, with 7 bases spanning the gap. CDR3 size: 13 residues. CDR3 protein: CASSLAGRQPQHF. In DNA, the CDR3 is TGTGCCAGCAGTTTAGCGGGGAGGCAGCCCCAGCATTTT.

The rearrangement joins TRBV11-2 to TRBJ1-2; the D is unclear. This CDR3 comprises 13 residues. V lost 1 base to trimming and J lost 4 bases, with 7 bases between them. Germline V gene data show CDR1 as SGHAT and CDR2 as FQNNGV. CDR3 in DNA: TGTGCCAGCAGCTTAGGGCAGACCTATGGCTACACCTTC. Protein: CASSLGQTYGYTF.

The chain couples TRBV3-1 (or the pseudogene TRBV3-2) to TRBJ2-3; no clear D gene. CDR1 LGHDT and CDR2 YNNKEL come from the germline V gene (reference sequence). This CDR3 is 15 amino acids long. Trimming cost V 2 bases and J 3 bases, with 12 bases left between them. CDR3 nucleotides: TGTGCCAGCAGCCAACCAGTTGAAGGGACAGATACGCAGTATTTT. Amino acid sequence: CASSQPVEGTDTQYF.

V gene TRBV6-5 combines with J gene TRBJ1-6; the D is unclear. Trimming stripped 8 bases from V and 6 bases from J, with 17 bases between. This CDR3 comprises 15 residues. Germline CDR1 is MNHEY and CDR2 is SVGAGI. CDR3 nucleotide sequence: TGTGCCAGCCTCCCCGTCCAAGGGCTTAATTCACCCCTCCACTTT. It is translated as CASLPVQGLNSPLHF.

The V call is TRBV29-1, the J call TRBJ1-2, with TRBD1 matching over 9 bases. The V gene end was trimmed by 0 bases and the J gene end by 3 bases; junction bases not matched to a gene: 14. The CDR3 is 18 amino acids. CDR1 is SQVTM and CDR2 is ANQGSEA in the germline V gene. The CDR3 bases are TGCAGCGTTGAAGATCGGGGGACAGGGATCATGAAGTACTATGGCTACACCTTC. It is translated as CSVEDRGTGIMKYYGYTF.

This clone was counted between two and nine times. V and J are TRBV6-5 and TRBJ2-7, with 10 bases matching TRBD2. The CDR3 is 14 amino acids. The germline V gene encodes CDR1 MNHEY and CDR2 SVGAGI. V lost 6 bases to trimming and J lost 3 bases; unmatched junction nucleotides: 5. CDR3 DNA: TGTGCCAGCAGCTCCGGGACTAGCGTCTACGAGCAGTACTTC. Amino acid sequence: CASSSGTSVYEQYF.

This sequence joins TRBV6-5 and TRBJ1-4; D remains unclear. The V end lost 6 bases, the J end lost 7 bases, and 18 bases lay between the germline ends. This CDR3 spans 15 amino acids. Germline CDR1 is MNHEY and CDR2 is SVGAGI. The CDR3 loop reads CASSDAPYLGEKLFF. The CDR3 nucleotides are TGTGCCAGCAGCGACGCCCCTTATCTTGGTGAAAAACTGTTTTTT.

The chain employs TRBV12-3 or TRBV12-4 and TRBJ2-1; 7 bases match TRBD1. This CDR3 region has 13 residues. J lost 8 bases, V lost 8 bases, and 9 bases had no gene match. CDR3 sequence reads: CASLGHRGYEQFF. The CDR3 DNA reads TGTGCCAGCCTCGGACACAGGGGCTATGAGCAGTTCTTC.

The chain recombines TRBV7-8 with TRBJ2-1; tentatively, D is TRBD1 or TRBD2 (5 bases each). Trimming shortened V by 1 base and J by 0 bases, and 19 bases separated the two germline ends. The CDR3 has 19 residues. In germline, CDR1 is SGHVS, CDR2 FQNEAQ. In DNA form, the CDR3 reads TGTGCCAGCAGCTTAGGGCAACTAAGCGGACAAGGCTCCTACAATGAGCAGTTCTTC. The encoded protein is CASSLGQLSGQGSYNEQFF.

This clone was seen a few times. This chain uses TRBV10-3 with TRBJ1-5; D not resolved. Deletions cut 0 bases from V and 9 bases from J, with 9 bases between. The CDR3 length is 13 residues. Germline CDR1 is ENHRY and CDR2 is SYGVKD. In nucleotides, the CDR3 is TGTGCCATCAGTGAGTCGGACCTGGGGCCCCAGCATTTT. It yields the protein CAISESDLGPQHF.

The chain uses TRBV6-1 and TRBJ1-2; D is undetermined. Trimming pared 2 bases from V and 4 bases from J, leaving 14 bases between. This CDR3 region has 15 residues. Germline CDR1 is MNHNS and CDR2 is SASEGT. The CDR3 DNA reads as TGTGCCAGCAGTGAAACACCGGGAGGGATCTATGGCTACACCTTC. Translating gives CASSETPGGIYGYTF.

The chain joins TRBV5-1 to TRBJ1-1, with D maybe TRBD1 (5 bases). Trimming left V 5 bases short and J 5 bases short, with 22 bases between. Germline V gene lookup returns CDR1 SGHRS and CDR2 YFSETQ. The CDR3 is 16 amino acids. CDR3 region: CASRPGRGPKGTEAFF. CDR3 in DNA: TGCGCCAGCAGACCCGGAAGGGGACCCAAGGGGACTGAAGCTTTCTTT.

The genes are TRBV30 and TRBJ1-2; no reliable D call. Germline CDR1 and CDR2: GTSNPN and SVGIG (reference sequence). Deletions cut 2 bases from V and 0 bases from J, with 13 bases between. This CDR3 has 15 amino acids. Here the CDR3 reads CAWSYGDPTNYGYTF. The CDR3 DNA reads as TGTGCCTGGAGTTACGGCGACCCGACTAACTATGGCTACACCTTC.

The genes are TRBV6-5 and TRBJ2-7; D might be TRBD2 (6 bases). Deletions cut 0 bases from V and 2 bases from J, with 8 bases between. This CDR3 comprises 14 residues. Looked up from germline, CDR1 is MNHEY and CDR2 is SVGAGI. The CDR3 region is CASSYSEGPYEQYF. In DNA, the CDR3 is TGTGCCAGCAGTTACTCGGAGGGTCCCTACGAGCAGTACTTC.

A few counts support this clone. The V gene is TRBV11-3, the J gene TRBJ2-1, with 7 bases matching TRBD2. The V segment lost 2 bases and the J segment 8 bases; nucleotides outside the gene matches: 12. The CDR3 has 16 amino acids. Germline assignment: CDR1 SGHNT and CDR2 YENEEA. This CDR3 reads CASSLYAGVTFDEQFF. The CDR3 DNA is TGTGCCAGCAGCTTATATGCGGGAGTCACTTTCGATGAGCAGTTCTTC.

The CDR3, as DNA: TGTGCCAGCAGCTTCCCCCCCGGGGAGCTGTTTTTT. Its protein is CASSFPPGELFF. This chain joins TRBV7-2 and TRBJ2-2, with unresolved D. Germline V gene lookup returns CDR1 SGHTA and CDR2 FQGNSA. V gave up 3 bases and J gave up 6 bases, with 5 bases separating them. The CDR3 has 12 residues.